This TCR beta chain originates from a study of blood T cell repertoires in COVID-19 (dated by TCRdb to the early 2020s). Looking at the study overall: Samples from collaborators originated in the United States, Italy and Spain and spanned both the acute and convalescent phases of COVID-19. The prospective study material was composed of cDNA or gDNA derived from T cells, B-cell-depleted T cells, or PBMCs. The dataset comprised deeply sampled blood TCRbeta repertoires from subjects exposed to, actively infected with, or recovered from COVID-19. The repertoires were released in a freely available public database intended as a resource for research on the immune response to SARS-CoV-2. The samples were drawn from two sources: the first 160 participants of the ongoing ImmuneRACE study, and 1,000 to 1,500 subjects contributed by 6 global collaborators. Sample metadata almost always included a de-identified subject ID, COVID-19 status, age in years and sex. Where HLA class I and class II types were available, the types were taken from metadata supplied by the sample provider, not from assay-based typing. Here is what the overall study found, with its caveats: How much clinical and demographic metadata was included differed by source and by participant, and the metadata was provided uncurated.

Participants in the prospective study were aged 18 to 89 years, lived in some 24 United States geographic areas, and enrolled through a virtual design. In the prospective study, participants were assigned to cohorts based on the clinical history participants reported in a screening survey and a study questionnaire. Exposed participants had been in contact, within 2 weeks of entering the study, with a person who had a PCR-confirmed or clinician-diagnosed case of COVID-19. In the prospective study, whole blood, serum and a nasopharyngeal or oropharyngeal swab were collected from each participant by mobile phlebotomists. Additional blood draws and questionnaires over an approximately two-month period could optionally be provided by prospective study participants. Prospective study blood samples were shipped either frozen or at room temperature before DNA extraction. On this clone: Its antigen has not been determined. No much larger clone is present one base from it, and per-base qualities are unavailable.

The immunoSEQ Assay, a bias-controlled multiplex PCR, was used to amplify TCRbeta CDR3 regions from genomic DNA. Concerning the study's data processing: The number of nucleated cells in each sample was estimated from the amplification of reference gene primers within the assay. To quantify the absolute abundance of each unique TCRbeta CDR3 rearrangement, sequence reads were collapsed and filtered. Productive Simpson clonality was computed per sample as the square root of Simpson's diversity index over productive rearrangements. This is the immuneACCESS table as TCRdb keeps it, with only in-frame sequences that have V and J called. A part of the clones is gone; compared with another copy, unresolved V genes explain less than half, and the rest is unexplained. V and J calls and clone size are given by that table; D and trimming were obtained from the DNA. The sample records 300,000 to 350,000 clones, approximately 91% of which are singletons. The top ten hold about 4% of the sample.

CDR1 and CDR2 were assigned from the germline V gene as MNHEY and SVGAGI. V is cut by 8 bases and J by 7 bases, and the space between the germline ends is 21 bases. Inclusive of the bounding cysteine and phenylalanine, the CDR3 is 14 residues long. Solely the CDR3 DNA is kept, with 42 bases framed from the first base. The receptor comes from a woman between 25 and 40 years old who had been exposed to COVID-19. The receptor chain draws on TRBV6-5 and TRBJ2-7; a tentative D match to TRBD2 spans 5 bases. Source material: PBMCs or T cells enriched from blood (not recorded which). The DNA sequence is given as TGTGCCAGCTTGACTATCCTATCTACGGGAGAGCAGTACTTC. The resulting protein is CASLTILSTGEQYF.